The 5 T cell receptor beta chains listed next were all sequenced from one sample in a study of blood T cell repertoires in COVID-19. Clones were read by immunoSEQ multiplex PCR, and TCRdb kept only the in-frame ones, dropping some. The sample holds about 50,000 clones, 60% to 85% seen once. The sequenced sample consisted of peripheral blood. These receptors originate from a man in his forties or fifties with active or convalescent COVID-19.

With respect to this clone: An end of the junction differs from the germline gene, which may be a read error. V usage is TRBV28 and J usage is TRBJ2-7; a possible D gene is TRBD2 (6 bases). The CDR3 length is 13 residues. Germline CDR1 and CDR2: MDHEN and SYDVKM. CDR3 bases: TGTGCCAGCCGGGTTCCTGGGGGGACTTCTGCTAACTTC. Translating it yields CASRVPGGTSANF. The full variable domain, rest sourced from reference TRBV28 and TRBJ2-7, is DVKVTQSSRYLVKRTGEKVFLECVQDMDHENMFWYRQDPGLGLRLIYFSYDVKMKEKGDIPEGYSVSREKKERFSLILESASTNQTSMYLCASRVPGGTSANFGPGTRLTVT.

V usage is TRBV4-1 and J usage is TRBJ1-5; the D gene is possibly TRBD1 (5 bases). The CDR3 contains 17 residues. CDR1 is MGHRA and CDR2 is YSYEKL in the germline V gene. Trimming pared 0 bases from V and 3 bases from J, leaving 15 bases between. CDR3 nucleotide sequence: TGCGCCAGCAGCCAAGAGGGGGGTCGACAGCCCAATCAGCCCCAGCATTTT. This gives the protein CASSQEGGRQPNQPQHF.

This clone was picked up a small number of times. The chain recombines TRBV29-1 with TRBJ2-1, with TRBD2 identical over 16 bases. The CDR3 consists of 16 residues. The germline V gene has CDR1 SQVTM and CDR2 ANQGSEA. V shed 7 bases, J shed 12 bases, and the junction held 15 bases outside the gene matches. The CDR3 DNA reads TGCAGCGGACTTGAACCGGGACTAGCGGGAGGGGGGAGGCAGTTCTTC. It yields the protein CSGLEPGLAGGGRQFF.

This clone turned up a few times. The chain joins TRBV30 to TRBJ1-2; no clear D gene. CDR1 GTSNPN and CDR2 SVGIG come from the germline V gene (reference sequence). CDR3 length: 13 residues. V shed 2 bases and J shed 3 bases, with 10 bases lying between them. The CDR3 loop reads CAWSQGVDYGYTF. In DNA, the CDR3 is TGTGCCTGGAGTCAAGGAGTTGACTATGGCTACACCTTC.

This clone was seen a handful of times. The chain joins TRBV2 to TRBJ2-7; 11 positions match TRBD2. Losses at the gene ends were 6 bases for V and 7 bases for J; bases not matched to a gene: 8. CDR1 is SNHLY, CDR2 FYNNEI, per germline. The CDR3 is 14 amino acids. The CDR3 spells CASRTSGTPGEQYF. CDR3 sequence (DNA): TGTGCCAGCAGGACTAGCGGGACCCCGGGGGAGCAGTACTTC.